These 9 T cell receptor beta chains came from one sample sequenced in a study of T cell repertoires in cytomegalovirus infection. These receptors have no known antigen. TCRdb used MiXCR to reprocess the reads, holding one entry per CDR3 protein. The repertoire holds about 890,000 distinct CDR3 sequences, about a third seen once, with about an eighth in the top ten. The specimen was cultured CD8+ T cells from PBMCs, collected from culture after CMV antigen stimulation. The receptor source for this set is a human donor in good health (CMV status not recorded). Some clones in this sample may be carry-over from other donors' samples.

Only a few counts were recorded for this clonotype. The chain has TRBV28 and TRBJ2-7; 9 bases map to TRBD1. Trimming removed 6 bases from V and 6 bases from J; junction bases left unmatched: 12. The CDR3 is 15 residues long. The germline V gene has CDR1 MDHEN and CDR2 SYDVKM. Here the CDR3 reads CASSPTGGYDREQYV. The CDR3, as DNA: TGTGCCAGCAGCCCAACAGGGGGCTATGATCGCGAGCAGTACGTC.

This chain joins TRBV5-5 and TRBJ2-7; no clear D. V was trimmed by 0 bases and J by 5 bases, leaving 12 bases between them. The CDR3 consists of 14 residues. Germline CDR1 SGHKS, CDR2 YYEKEE (reference sequence). The CDR3 reads CASSLGGLSHEQYF. CDR3 bases: TGTGCCAGCAGCTTGGGGGGTTTAAGCCACGAGCAGTACTTC.

Many counts were recorded for this clonotype. V usage is TRBV7-6 and J usage is TRBJ2-3; TRBD2 aligns across 7 bases. CDR1 is SGHVS and CDR2 is FNYEAQ in the germline V gene. This CDR3 is 15 amino acids long. The trim removed 5 bases at V and 1 base at J, leaving 6 bases unmatched. The CDR3 protein is CASSARLAGTDTQYF. Written as DNA, the CDR3 is TGTGCCAGCAGCGCCCGACTAGCAGGCACAGATACGCAGTATTTT.

This CDR3 is CASSYLSGGAYEQFF. CDR3 nucleotides: TGTGCCAGCAGTTATCTTAGCGGGGGGGCATATGAGCAGTTCTTC. The genes are TRBV12-3 or TRBV12-4 and TRBJ2-1; 11 bases match TRBD2. V lost 4 bases, J lost 8 bases, and 7 bases stayed unmatched. This CDR3 is built from 15 residues.

This clonotype was seen more than once but under ten times. The chain recombines TRBV28 with TRBJ1-5; TRBD1 aligns across 9 bases. The CDR3 loop spans 15 amino acids. V lost 5 bases, J lost 4 bases, and 6 bases stayed unmatched. Germline V gene lookup returns CDR1 MDHEN and CDR2 SYDVKM. Here the CDR3 DNA reads TGTGCCAGCAGTCCACCGGACAGGGGTAATCAGCCCCAGCATTTT. It translates to CASSPPDRGNQPQHF.

This CDR3 is CASSEGQGSTNEKLFF. Here the CDR3 DNA reads TGTGCCAGCAGCGAGGGACAGGGATCAACTAATGAAAAACTGTTTTTT. The rearrangement joins TRBV6-2 or TRBV6-3 to TRBJ1-4, with TRBD1 matching over 9 bases. The CDR3 spans 16 residues. Germline V gene lookup returns CDR1 MNHEY and CDR2 SVGEGT. After removal of 6 bases from V and 0 bases from J, the junction contained 5 bases not matched to a gene.

This clonotype was seen more than once but under ten times. V gene TRBV7-6 combines with J gene TRBJ2-2; the D gene is possibly TRBD2 (6 bases). Germline CDR1 reads SGHVS; CDR2 reads FNYEAQ. Between the trimmed V and J ends, which lost 8 bases and 0 bases, there was a span of 13 bases. The CDR3 runs 15 residues. In DNA, the CDR3 is TGTGCCAGCGGGGGGACGTCCGCGAACACCGGGGAGCTGTTTTTT. Translation: CASGGTSANTGELFF. Complete variable domain (other parts from reference TRBV7-6 and TRBJ2-2): GAGVSQSPRYKVTKRGQDVALRCDPISGHVSLYWYRQALGQGPEFLTYFNYEAQQDKSGLPNDRFSAERPEGSISTLTIQRTEQRDSAMYRCASGGTSANTGELFFGEGSRLTVL.

The sample holds many counts of this clonotype. The chain is built from TRBV7-9 and TRBJ2-7; D might be TRBD2 (6 bases). Germline CDR1 reads SEHNR; CDR2 reads FQNEAQ (reference sequence). The V gene lost 5 bases and the J gene lost 2 bases, with 22 bases spanning the gap. This CDR3 contains 17 residues. CDR3 nucleotide sequence: TGTGCCAGCAGCGGAGATGACCGGGACTTTTTGACCTACGAGCAGTACTTC. Amino acids: CASSGDDRDFLTYEQYF.

This clonotype was counted many times. The chain couples TRBV7-6 to TRBJ2-7; D is perhaps TRBD2 (6 bases). The CDR3 sequence is 14 residues long. With 5 bases removed from V and 4 bases from J, the gap between germline ends came to 15 bases. Per the germline V gene, CDR1 is SGHVS and CDR2 is FNYEAQ. The CDR3 sequence: CASSPPGLSYEQYF. As DNA, the CDR3 is TGTGCCAGCAGCCCTCCGGGACTGTCTTACGAGCAGTACTTC.